This is a list of T cell receptor beta chains from one sample in a study of CD8 T cells in ankylosing spondylitis. TCRdb called the 5' RACE reads again in MiXCR, with one record for every CDR3 protein. Here the sample spans about 220,000 distinct CDR3 sequences, about 17% being singletons. Source material: blood, either unsorted or a sorted T cell fraction (not recorded which). These receptors were taken from a male donor with ankylosing spondylitis. CDR3s include the opening cysteine and the closing phenylalanine or tryptophan. A D gene is named only where the DNA matches it firmly. A clone size is listed for some rows: how often the clone was seen (once, few, many), or a class if it is expanded.

clone_size	cdr3_length	d_call	v_call	j_call	cdr3_nt	cdr3_aa
.	14	.	TRBV12-3/TRBV12-4	TRBJ1-4	TGTGCCAGCAGTTGGAGCGACGCGGGCAAAAAACTGTTTTTT	CASSWSDAGKKLFF
.	16	TRBD2	TRBV20-1	TRBJ2-3	TGCAGTGCTAGCACCTCCGGGACTAGCGTTACAGATACGCAGTATTTT	CSASTSGTSVTDTQYF
.	13	.	TRBV29-1	TRBJ2-1	TGCAGCGTTGGTGTAAGCTCCTACAATGAGCAGTTCTTC	CSVGVSSYNEQFF
few	15	TRBD2	TRBV6-2/TRBV6-3	TRBJ2-5	TGTGCCAGCAGCATAACCCTAGCGGCCCAAGAGACCCAGTACTTC	CASSITLAAQETQYF
few	13	.	TRBV7-9	TRBJ2-5	TGTGCCAGCAGCCTAGGTAGTGGGGAGACCCAGTACTTC	CASSLGSGETQYF
.	15	TRBD1	TRBV12-5	TRBJ1-1	TGTGCTAGTGGTTCGGACAGGGGACGCATCATTGAAGCTTTCTTT	CASGSDRGRIIEAFF
.	12	.	TRBV29-1	TRBJ2-7	TGCAGCGTGGAAGCGGGACACTACGAGCAGTACTTC	CSVEAGHYEQYF
few	15	TRBD2	TRBV9	TRBJ2-3	TGTGCCAGCAGCGTATCTAGCGGAAACACAGATACGCAGTATTTT	CASSVSSGNTDTQYF
few	16	.	TRBV28	TRBJ2-7	TGTGCCAGCAGGCCGTCACTCCGGGACCAGAACTCCGAGCAGTACTTC	CASRPSLRDQNSEQYF
few	17	TRBD1	TRBV28	TRBJ2-1	TGTGCCAGCAGTTCTGCCCCGGGACAGCTAATTTACAATGAGCAGTTCTTC	CASSSAPGQLIYNEQFF
.	14	.	TRBV2	TRBJ2-3	TGTGCCAGCAGTGAAGCCGGGACCACAGATACGCAGTATTTT	CASSEAGTTDTQYF
.	14	.	TRBV19	TRBJ1-5	TGTGCCAGTAATCCCCGGGGGAACAATCAGCCCCAGCATTTT	CASNPRGNNQPQHF
.	16	TRBD2	TRBV20-1	TRBJ2-1	TGCAGTGCTAGAGGGGGACTAGCGGGAGGTTACAATGAGCAGTTCTTC	CSARGGLAGGYNEQFF
few	19	TRBD2	TRBV5-1	TRBJ2-3	TGCGCCAGCAGCTTGGGACTACGCGGTAGCGGGGTGGAATCTGATACGCAGTATTTT	CASSLGLRGSGVESDTQYF
.	14	.	TRBV7-6	TRBJ2-2	TGTGCCAGCAGCCCCGCTGTGAACACCGGGGAGCTGTTTTTT	CASSPAVNTGELFF
few	16	.	TRBV11-2	TRBJ1-3	TGTGCCAGCAGCTTAGATCCAGGCAACTCTGGAAACACCATATATTTT	CASSLDPGNSGNTIYF
.	11	.	TRBV6-2/TRBV6-3	TRBJ1-1	TGTGCCAGCAGTTACAGTCTCGAAGCTTTCTTT	CASSYSLEAFF
few	16	.	TRBV7-3	TRBJ1-1	TGTGCCAGCAGCCTACAGTGGCGGGAAGGCGGCACTGAAGCTTTCTTT	CASSLQWREGGTEAFF